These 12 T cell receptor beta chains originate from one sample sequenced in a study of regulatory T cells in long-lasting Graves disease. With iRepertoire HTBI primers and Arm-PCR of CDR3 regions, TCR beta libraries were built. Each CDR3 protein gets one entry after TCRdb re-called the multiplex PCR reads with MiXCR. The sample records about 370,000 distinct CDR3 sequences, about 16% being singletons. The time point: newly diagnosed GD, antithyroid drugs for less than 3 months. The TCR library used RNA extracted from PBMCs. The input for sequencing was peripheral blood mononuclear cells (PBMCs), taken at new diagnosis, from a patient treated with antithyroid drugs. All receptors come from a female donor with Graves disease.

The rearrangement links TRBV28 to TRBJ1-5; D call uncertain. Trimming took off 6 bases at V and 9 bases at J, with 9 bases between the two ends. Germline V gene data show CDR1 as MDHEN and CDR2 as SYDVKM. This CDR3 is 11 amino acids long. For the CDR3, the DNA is TGTGCCAGCAGCAACATCCTGCCCCAGCATTTT. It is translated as CASSNILPQHF.

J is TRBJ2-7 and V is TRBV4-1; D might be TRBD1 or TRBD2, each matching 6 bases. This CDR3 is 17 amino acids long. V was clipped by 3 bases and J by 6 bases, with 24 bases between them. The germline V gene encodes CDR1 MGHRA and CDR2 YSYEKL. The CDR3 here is CASSHAARGRVVREQYF. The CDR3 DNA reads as TGCGCCAGCAGCCATGCGGCCCGGGGGCGAGTAGTGCGCGAGCAGTACTTC.

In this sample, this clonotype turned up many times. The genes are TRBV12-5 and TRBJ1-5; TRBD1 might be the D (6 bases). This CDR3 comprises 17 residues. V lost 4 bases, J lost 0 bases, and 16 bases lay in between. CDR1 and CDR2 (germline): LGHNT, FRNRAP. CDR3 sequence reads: CASGWLEQGSSNQPQHF. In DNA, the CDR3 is TGTGCTAGTGGTTGGTTGGAACAGGGATCTAGCAATCAGCCCCAGCATTTT.

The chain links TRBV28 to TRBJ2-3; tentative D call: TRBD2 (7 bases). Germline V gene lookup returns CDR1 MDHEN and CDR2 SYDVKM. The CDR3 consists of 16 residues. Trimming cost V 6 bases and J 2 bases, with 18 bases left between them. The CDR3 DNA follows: TGTGCCAGCAGGGAAGAACGGGGGGCCCTCACAGATACGCAGTATTTT. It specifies CASREERGALTDTQYF.

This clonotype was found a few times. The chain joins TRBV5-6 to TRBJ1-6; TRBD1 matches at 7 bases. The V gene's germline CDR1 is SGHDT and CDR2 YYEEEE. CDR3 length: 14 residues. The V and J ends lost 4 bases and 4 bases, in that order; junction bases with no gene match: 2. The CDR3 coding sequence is TGTGCCAGCAGCATGGGACAGTATAATTCACCCCTCCACTTT. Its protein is CASSMGQYNSPLHF.

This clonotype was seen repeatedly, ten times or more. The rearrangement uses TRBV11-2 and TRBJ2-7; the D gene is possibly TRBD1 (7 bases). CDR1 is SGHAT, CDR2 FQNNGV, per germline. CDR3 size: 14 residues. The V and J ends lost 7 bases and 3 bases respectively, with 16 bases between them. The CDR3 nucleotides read TGTGCCAGCAACCTTGGAGGGGGCGGCTACGAGCAGTACTTC. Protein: CASNLGGGGYEQYF. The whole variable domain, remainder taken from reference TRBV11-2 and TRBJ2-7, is EAGVAQSPRYKIIEKRQSVAFWCNPISGHATLYWYQQILGQGPKLLIQFQNNGVVDDSQLPKDRFSAERLKGVDSTLKIQPAKLEDSAVYLCASNLGGGGYEQYFGPGTRLTVT.

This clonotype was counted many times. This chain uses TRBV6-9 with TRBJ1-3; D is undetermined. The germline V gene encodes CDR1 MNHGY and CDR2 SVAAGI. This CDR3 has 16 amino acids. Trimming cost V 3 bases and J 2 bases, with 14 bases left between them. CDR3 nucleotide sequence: TGTGCCAGCAGTTACTCCCATCAAAAGGCTGGAAACACCATATATTTT. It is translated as CASSYSHQKAGNTIYF.

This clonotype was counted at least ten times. CDR3 residues: CSARDSRAQEVVSETQYF. CDR3 coding DNA: TGCAGTGCTAGAGATTCCCGGGCACAGGAGGTAGTGTCGGAGACCCAGTACTTC. The chain has TRBV20-1 and TRBJ2-5; either TRBD1 or TRBD2 may fit D (5 bases each). From germline, CDR1 is DFQATT and CDR2 SNEGSKA (reference sequence). The CDR3 totals 18 residues. The V end was cut by 0 bases, the J end by 5 bases, with 25 bases between.

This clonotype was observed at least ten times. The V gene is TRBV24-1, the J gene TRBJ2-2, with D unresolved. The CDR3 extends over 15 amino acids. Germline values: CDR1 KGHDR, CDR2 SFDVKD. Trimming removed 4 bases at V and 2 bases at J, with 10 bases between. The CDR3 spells CATSDTGRNTGELFF. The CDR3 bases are TGTGCCACCAGTGACACGGGCCGAAACACCGGGGAGCTGTTTTTT.

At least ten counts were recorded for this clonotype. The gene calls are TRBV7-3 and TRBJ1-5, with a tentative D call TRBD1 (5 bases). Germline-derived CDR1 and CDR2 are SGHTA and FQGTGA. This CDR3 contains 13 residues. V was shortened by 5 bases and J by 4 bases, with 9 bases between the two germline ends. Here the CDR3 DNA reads TGTGCCAGCAGCGACAGCCCAAATCAGCCCCAGCATTTT. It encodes CASSDSPNQPQHF.

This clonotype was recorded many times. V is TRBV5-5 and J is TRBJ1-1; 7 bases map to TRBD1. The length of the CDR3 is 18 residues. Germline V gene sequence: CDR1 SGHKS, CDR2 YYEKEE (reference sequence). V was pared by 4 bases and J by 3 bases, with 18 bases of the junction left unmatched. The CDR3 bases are TGTGCCAGCAGCCCGAACTGGATCCAACAGGGGATCTACACTGAAGCTTTCTTT. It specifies CASSPNWIQQGIYTEAFF. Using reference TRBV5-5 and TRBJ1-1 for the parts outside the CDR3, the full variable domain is DAGVTQSPTHLIKTRGQQVTLRCSPISGHKSVSWYQQVLGQGPQFIFQYYEKEERGRGNFPDRFSARQFPNYSSELNVNALLLGDSALYLCASSPNWIQQGIYTEAFFGQGTRLTVV.

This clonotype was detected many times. The CDR3 loop is CASSPGTLSYTF. In DNA form, the CDR3 reads TGTGCCAGCAGCCCTGGGACACTATCCTACACCTTC. The gene calls are TRBV6-1 and TRBJ1-2; the D gene is possibly TRBD1 (6 bases). Trimming pared 6 bases from V and 10 bases from J, leaving 15 bases between. Germline V gene data show CDR1 as MNHNS and CDR2 as SASEGT. The length of the CDR3 is 12 residues.